The rows below give T cell receptor beta chains drawn from one sample of a study of T cells after yellow fever vaccination. TCRdb processed the 5' RACE reads anew with MiXCR; each CDR3 protein has one entry. Here the sample spans some 300,000 distinct CDR3 sequences, around 9.3% being singletons. Specimen: CD4+ T cells sorted from PBMCs, collected 5 days after the yellow fever booster vaccination. These receptors all stem from a man between 18 and 29 years old who received the YFV17D yellow fever vaccine. CDR3s include the opening cysteine and the closing phenylalanine or tryptophan. A D gene is named only where the DNA matches it firmly. Not all rows give a size; the values are once, few, many and, for expanded clones, a class.

>TRBJ2-1|.|TRBV20-1|many
CSATLGGPDNEQFF
TGCAGTGCTACCCTGGGGGGGCCTGACAATGAGCAGTTCTTC
>TRBJ2-1|TRBD2|TRBV5-4|.
CASSFRSGNEQFF
TGTGCCAGCAGCTTTCGTAGCGGGAATGAGCAGTTCTTC
>TRBJ1-6|.|TRBV6-5|few
CASRDTASPLHF
TGTGCCAGCAGGGATACTGCTTCACCCCTCCACTTT
>TRBJ2-2|.|TRBV24-1|few
CATSDSRNTGELFF
TGTGCCACCAGTGATTCCCGGAACACCGGGGAGCTGTTTTTT
>TRBJ2-1|.|TRBV19|few
CASSNSYNEQFF
TGTGCCAGTAGTAATTCCTACAATGAGCAGTTCTTC
>TRBJ2-1|.|TRBV7-9|.
CASSISTGEQFF
TGTGCCAGCAGCATCTCGACTGGAGAGCAGTTCTTC
>TRBJ2-1|TRBD1|TRBV29-1|.
CSVGQGLQFF
TGCAGCGTGGGACAGGGGTTGCAGTTCTTC
>TRBJ1-1|.|TRBV5-1|few
CASSLAQDRDTEAFF
TGCGCCAGCAGCTTGGCCCAGGATCGGGACACTGAAGCTTTCTTT
>TRBJ1-4|TRBD1|TRBV25-1|.
CASSGGGQSNEKLFF
TGTGCCAGCAGTGGGGGGGGACAGTCTAATGAAAAACTGTTTTTT
>TRBJ2-5|.|TRBV25-1|many
CASRVSETQYF
TGTGCCAGCAGGGTGTCTGAGACCCAGTACTTC
>TRBJ1-2|.|TRBV7-9|.
CASSYGKGWGGYTF
TGTGCCAGCAGCTACGGAAAAGGGTGGGGTGGCTACACCTTC
>TRBJ2-1|TRBD2|TRBV11-2|.
CASSLDLWRGGNEQFF
TGTGCCAGCAGCTTAGATCTTTGGCGGGGGGGCAATGAGCAGTTCTTC
>TRBJ2-2|.|TRBV12-3/TRBV12-4|.
CASSAGMNTGELFF
TGTGCCAGCAGTGCCGGAATGAACACCGGGGAGCTGTTTTTT
>TRBJ2-5|TRBD2|TRBV18|few
CASSPPERGDQETQYF
TGTGCCAGCTCACCACCCGAGCGGGGGGACCAAGAGACCCAGTACTTC
>TRBJ1-5|.|TRBV6-1|.
CASTMNGGATQPQHF
TGTGCCAGCACGATGAACGGAGGCGCCACTCAGCCCCAGCATTTT
>TRBJ1-5|.|TRBV5-1|few
CASSLAGGSQPQHF
TGCGCCAGCAGCTTGGCGGGGGGTAGTCAGCCCCAGCATTTT
>TRBJ2-7|.|TRBV6-6|.
CASSPQGYQQYF
TGTGCCAGCAGTCCGCAGGGTTACCAGCAGTACTTC
>TRBJ2-7|.|TRBV20-1|few
CSATRTASYEQYF
TGCAGTGCTACAAGGACAGCCTCCTACGAGCAGTACTTC
>TRBJ1-6|.|TRBV13|.
CASSRDQINSPLHF
TGTGCCAGCAGCCGGGACCAGATTAATTCACCCCTCCACTTT
>TRBJ1-2|TRBD1|TRBV6-5|.
CASSYKDRGRYTF
TGTGCCAGCAGTTACAAAGACAGGGGCCGCTACACCTTC
>TRBJ1-1|.|TRBV5-1|few
CASSSGGGNTEAFF
TGCGCCAGCAGCTCCGGGGGGGGGAACACTGAAGCTTTCTTT
>TRBJ2-1|TRBD1|TRBV7-2|.
CASSSLTGASEQFF
TGTGCCAGCAGCTCTCTGACAGGGGCTAGTGAGCAGTTCTTC
>TRBJ1-3|.|TRBV5-6|.
CASSLRRLGNTIYF
TGTGCCAGCAGCTTGAGGAGGCTAGGAAACACCATATATTTT
>TRBJ1-3|.|TRBV15|.
CATSRGGSLSGNTIYF
TGTGCCACCAGCAGAGGAGGGTCCCTCTCTGGAAACACCATATATTTT
>TRBJ1-3|.|TRBV20-1|many
CSAKDRSSGNTIYF
TGCAGTGCCAAGGACAGAAGCTCTGGAAACACCATATATTTT
>TRBJ1-4|.|TRBV7-2|.
CASSLAGPTNEKLFF
TGTGCCAGCAGCTTAGCAGGGCCTACTAATGAAAAACTGTTTTTT
>TRBJ1-5|.|TRBV20-1|few
CSARIMDLNQPQHF
TGCAGTGCTAGGATTATGGATCTGAATCAGCCCCAGCATTTT
>TRBJ1-1|.|TRBV6-5|few
CASSQVSMNTEAFF
TGTGCCAGCAGCCAAGTAAGCATGAACACTGAAGCTTTCTTT
>TRBJ2-2|TRBD2|TRBV20-1|many
CSARGPRGVNTGELFF
TGCAGTGCTAGAGGACCACGGGGGGTGAATACCGGGGAGCTGTTTTTT
>TRBJ2-5|TRBD1|TRBV7-2|.
CASSSNGGQGETQYF
TGTGCCAGCAGCTCGAATGGGGGACAGGGGGAGACCCAGTACTTC
>TRBJ2-7|TRBD2|TRBV5-6|few
CAKGLAGFYEQYF
TGTGCCAAGGGACTAGCGGGGTTCTACGAGCAGTACTTC
>TRBJ2-7|.|TRBV6-1|few
CASTRGRVYEQYF
TGTGCCAGCACCCGGGGCAGGGTCTACGAGCAGTACTTC
>TRBJ2-3|.|TRBV5-1|many
CASSLAFGRNTDTQYF
TGCGCCAGCAGCTTGGCCTTTGGCAGGAACACAGATACGCAGTATTTT
>TRBJ2-7|TRBD2|TRBV11-3|few
CASSFDLAGSYEQYF
TGTGCCAGCAGCTTCGATCTAGCGGGTTCCTACGAGCAGTACTTC
>TRBJ2-1|.|TRBV5-5|few
CASSFPGRRRYNEQFF
TGTGCCAGCAGCTTTCCAGGGCGTCGTAGATACAATGAGCAGTTCTTC
>TRBJ2-1|TRBD2|TRBV7-2|few
CASNPGLADNEQFF
TGTGCCAGCAACCCGGGACTAGCGGACAATGAGCAGTTCTTC
>TRBJ1-2|TRBD1|TRBV28|.
CASSFYPSDRDYGYTF
TGTGCCAGCAGTTTCTACCCCTCGGACAGGGACTATGGCTACACCTTC
>TRBJ2-7|TRBD2|TRBV7-8|.
CASSSTTSGGYEQYF
TGTGCCAGCAGCTCCACGACTAGCGGGGGATACGAGCAGTACTTC
>TRBJ1-6|.|TRBV11-2|.
CASSLATGTQRSPLHF
TGTGCCAGCAGCTTAGCCACCGGGACACAGCGTTCACCCCTCCACTTT
>TRBJ1-1|.|TRBV7-9|.
CASSRPGRETEAFF
TGTGCCAGCAGCAGACCGGGACGGGAGACTGAAGCTTTCTTT
>TRBJ1-4|.|TRBV3-1|.
CASSRGRGVNEKLFF
TGTGCCAGCAGCCGGGGTCGGGGGGTGAATGAAAAACTGTTTTTT
>TRBJ2-1|.|TRBV29-1|few
CSTTRSRGRDEQFF
TGCAGCACAACGCGGAGCAGGGGGAGGGATGAGCAGTTCTTC
>TRBJ2-7|.|TRBV4-3|.
CASSQQGTLGYEQYF
TGCGCCAGCAGCCAGCAAGGGACCTTAGGCTACGAGCAGTACTTC
>TRBJ1-1|.|TRBV7-9|.
CATKVGGAPVRGRAFF
TGTGCCACAAAGGTGGGGGGGGCACCGGTCAGGGGTCGAGCTTTCTTT
>TRBJ2-2|TRBD1|TRBV19|few
CASNPTGRIRNTGELFF
TGTGCCAGTAACCCGACAGGGCGAATAAGGAACACCGGGGAGCTGTTTTTT
>TRBJ2-2|.|TRBV7-2|many
CASRYTADAGELFF
TGTGCCAGCAGATACACCGCTGATGCCGGGGAGCTGTTTTTT
>TRBJ1-2|.|TRBV20-1|.
CSAREDGRGGGYTF
TGCAGTGCTAGGGAGGATGGAAGGGGGGGAGGCTACACCTTC